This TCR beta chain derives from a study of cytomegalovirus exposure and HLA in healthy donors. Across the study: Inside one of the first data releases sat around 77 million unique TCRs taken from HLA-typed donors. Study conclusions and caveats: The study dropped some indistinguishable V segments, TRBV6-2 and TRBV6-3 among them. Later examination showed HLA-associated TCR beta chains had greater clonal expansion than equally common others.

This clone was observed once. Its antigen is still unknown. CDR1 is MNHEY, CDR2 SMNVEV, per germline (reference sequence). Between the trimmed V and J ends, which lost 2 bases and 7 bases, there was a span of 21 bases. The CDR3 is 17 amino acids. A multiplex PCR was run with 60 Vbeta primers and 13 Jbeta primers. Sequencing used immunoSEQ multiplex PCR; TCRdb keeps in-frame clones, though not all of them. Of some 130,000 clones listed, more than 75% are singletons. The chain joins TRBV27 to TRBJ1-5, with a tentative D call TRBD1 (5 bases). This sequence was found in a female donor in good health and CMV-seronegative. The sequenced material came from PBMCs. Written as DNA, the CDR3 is TGTGCCAGCAGTTTAGAAGGTCCGTCGCGGCGGGGGCAGCCCCAGCATTTT. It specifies CASSLEGPSRRGQPQHF.